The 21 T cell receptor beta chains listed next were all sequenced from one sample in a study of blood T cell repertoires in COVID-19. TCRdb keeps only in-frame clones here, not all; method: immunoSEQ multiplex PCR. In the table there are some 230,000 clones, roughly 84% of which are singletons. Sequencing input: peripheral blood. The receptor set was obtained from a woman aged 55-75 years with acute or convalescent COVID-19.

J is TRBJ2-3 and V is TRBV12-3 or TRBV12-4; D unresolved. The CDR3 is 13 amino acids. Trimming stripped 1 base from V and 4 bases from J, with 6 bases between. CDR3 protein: CASSLVSPDTQYF. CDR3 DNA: TGTGCCAGCAGTTTAGTATCCCCAGATACGCAGTATTTT.

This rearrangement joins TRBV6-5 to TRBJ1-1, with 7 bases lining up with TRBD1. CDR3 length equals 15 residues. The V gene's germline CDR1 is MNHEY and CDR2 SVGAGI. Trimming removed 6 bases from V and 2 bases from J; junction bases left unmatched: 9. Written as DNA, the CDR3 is TGTGCCAGCAGGCAAGACAGGGCAGAAAACACTGAAGCTTTCTTT. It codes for CASRQDRAENTEAFF.

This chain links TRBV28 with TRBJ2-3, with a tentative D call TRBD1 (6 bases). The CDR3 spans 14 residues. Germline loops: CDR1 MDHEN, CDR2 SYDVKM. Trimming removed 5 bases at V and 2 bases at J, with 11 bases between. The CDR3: CASSDTGPTDTQYF. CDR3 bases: TGTGCCAGCAGTGATACAGGGCCCACAGATACGCAGTATTTT.

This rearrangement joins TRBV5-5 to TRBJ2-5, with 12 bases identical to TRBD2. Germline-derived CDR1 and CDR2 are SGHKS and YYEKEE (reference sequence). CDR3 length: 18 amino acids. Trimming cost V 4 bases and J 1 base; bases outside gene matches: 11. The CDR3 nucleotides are TGTGCCAGCAGCCCGTTGACTAGCGGGGGTTTAACCCAAGAGACCCAGTACTTC. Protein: CASSPLTSGGLTQETQYF.

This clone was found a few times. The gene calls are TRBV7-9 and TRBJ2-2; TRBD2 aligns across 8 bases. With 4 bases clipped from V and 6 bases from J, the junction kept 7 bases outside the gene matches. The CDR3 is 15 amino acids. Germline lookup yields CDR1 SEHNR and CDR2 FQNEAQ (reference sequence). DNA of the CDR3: TGTGCCAGCAGCTCGGTAGCGGGGTTTCCCGGGGAGCTGTTTTTT. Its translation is CASSSVAGFPGELFF.

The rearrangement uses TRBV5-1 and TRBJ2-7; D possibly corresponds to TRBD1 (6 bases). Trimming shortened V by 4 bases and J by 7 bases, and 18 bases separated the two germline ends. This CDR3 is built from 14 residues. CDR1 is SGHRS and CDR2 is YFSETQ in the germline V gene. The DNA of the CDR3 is TGCGCCAGCAGCGCGACAGGTTTTCCTACAGAGCAGTACTTC. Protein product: CASSATGFPTEQYF.

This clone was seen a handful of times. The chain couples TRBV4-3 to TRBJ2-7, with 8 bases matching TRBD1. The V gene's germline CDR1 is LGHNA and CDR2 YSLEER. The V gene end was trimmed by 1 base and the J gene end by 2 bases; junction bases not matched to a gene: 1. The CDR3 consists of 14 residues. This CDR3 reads CASSQGTGPYEQYF. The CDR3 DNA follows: TGCGCCAGCAGCCAAGGGACAGGGCCCTACGAGCAGTACTTC.

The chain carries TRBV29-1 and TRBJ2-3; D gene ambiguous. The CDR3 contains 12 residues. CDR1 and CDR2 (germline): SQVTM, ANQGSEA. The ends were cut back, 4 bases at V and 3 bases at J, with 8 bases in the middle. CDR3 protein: CSVVLRTDTQYF. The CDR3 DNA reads TGCAGCGTTGTTTTGCGGACAGATACGCAGTATTTT.

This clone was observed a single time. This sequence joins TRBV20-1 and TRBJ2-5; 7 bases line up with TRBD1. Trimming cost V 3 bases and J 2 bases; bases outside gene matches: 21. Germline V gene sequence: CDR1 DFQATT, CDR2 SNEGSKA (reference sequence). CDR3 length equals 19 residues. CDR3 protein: CSASGEGGSVGLLQETQYF. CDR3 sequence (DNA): TGCAGTGCTAGTGGGGAAGGGGGCTCGGTGGGGCTACTGCAAGAGACCCAGTACTTC.

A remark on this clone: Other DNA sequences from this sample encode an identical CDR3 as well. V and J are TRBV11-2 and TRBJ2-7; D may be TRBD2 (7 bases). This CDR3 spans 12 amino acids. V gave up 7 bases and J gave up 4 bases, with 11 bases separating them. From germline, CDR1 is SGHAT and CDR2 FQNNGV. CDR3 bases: TGTGCCAGCATAGGGGGGGGGTACGAGCAGTACTTC. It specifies CASIGGGYEQYF.

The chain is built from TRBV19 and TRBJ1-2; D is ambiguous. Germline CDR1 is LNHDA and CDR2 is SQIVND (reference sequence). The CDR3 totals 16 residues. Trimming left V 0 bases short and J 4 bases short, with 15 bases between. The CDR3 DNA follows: TGTGCCAGTAGTATAGACACGTACCCCACTTCCTATGGCTACACCTTC. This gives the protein CASSIDTYPTSYGYTF.

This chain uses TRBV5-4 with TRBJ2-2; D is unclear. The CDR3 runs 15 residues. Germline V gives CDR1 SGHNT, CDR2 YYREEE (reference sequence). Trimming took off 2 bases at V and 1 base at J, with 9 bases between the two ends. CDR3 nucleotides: TGTGCCAGCAGCTTCGGTAGCCGGAACACCGGGGAGCTGTTTTTT. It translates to CASSFGSRNTGELFF. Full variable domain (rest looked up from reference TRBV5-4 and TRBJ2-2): ETGVTQSPTHLIKTRGQQVTLRCSSQSGHNTVSWYQQALGQGPQFIFQYYREEENGRGNFPPRFSGLQFPNYSSELNVNALELDDSALYLCASSFGSRNTGELFFGEGSRLTVL.

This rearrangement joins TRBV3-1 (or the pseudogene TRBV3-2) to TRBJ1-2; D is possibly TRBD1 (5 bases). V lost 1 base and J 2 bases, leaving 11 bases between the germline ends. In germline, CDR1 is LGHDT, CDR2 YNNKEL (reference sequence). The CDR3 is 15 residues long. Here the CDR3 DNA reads TGTGCCAGCAGCCAAGGGGGGGGTTGGAACTATGGCTACACCTTC. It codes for CASSQGGGWNYGYTF.

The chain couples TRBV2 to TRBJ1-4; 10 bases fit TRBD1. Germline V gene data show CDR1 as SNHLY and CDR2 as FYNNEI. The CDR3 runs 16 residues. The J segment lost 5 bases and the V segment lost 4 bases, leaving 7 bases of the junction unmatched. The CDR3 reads CASSAEPGQGNEKLFF. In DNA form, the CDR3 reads TGTGCCAGCAGTGCCGAACCGGGACAGGGGAATGAAAAACTGTTTTTT.

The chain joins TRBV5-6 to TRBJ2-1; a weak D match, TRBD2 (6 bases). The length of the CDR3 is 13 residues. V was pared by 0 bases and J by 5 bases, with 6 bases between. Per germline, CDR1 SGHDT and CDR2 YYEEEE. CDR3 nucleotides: TGTGCCAGCAGCTTGGGGACTAACAATGAGCAGTTCTTC. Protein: CASSLGTNNEQFF.

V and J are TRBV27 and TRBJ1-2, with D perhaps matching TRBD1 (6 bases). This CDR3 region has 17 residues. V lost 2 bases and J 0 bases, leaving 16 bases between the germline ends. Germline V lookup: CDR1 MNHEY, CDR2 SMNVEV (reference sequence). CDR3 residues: CASSLGPGTPTNYGYTF. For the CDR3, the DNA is TGTGCCAGCAGTTTAGGCCCCGGGACACCTACTAACTATGGCTACACCTTC.

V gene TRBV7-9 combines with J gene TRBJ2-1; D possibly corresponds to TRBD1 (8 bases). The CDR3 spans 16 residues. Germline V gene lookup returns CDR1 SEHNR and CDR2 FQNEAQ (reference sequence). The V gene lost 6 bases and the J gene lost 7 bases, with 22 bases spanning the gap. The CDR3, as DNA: TGTGCCAGCAGGAGCGGGGATCAGGGGGCGGAGAATGAGCAGTTCTTC. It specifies CASRSGDQGAENEQFF.

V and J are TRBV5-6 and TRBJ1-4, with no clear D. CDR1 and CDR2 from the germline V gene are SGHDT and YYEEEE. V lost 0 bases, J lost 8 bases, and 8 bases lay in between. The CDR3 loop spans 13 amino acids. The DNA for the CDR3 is TGTGCCAGCAGCTTGGCTAGCTCGGAAAAACTGTTTTTT. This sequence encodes CASSLASSEKLFF.

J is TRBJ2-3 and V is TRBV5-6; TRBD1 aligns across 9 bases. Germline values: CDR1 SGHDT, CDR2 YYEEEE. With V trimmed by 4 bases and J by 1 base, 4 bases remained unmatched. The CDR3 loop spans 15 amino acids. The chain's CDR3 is CASSTDRGRTDTQYF. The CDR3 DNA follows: TGTGCCAGCAGCACGGACAGGGGTCGCACAGATACGCAGTATTTT.

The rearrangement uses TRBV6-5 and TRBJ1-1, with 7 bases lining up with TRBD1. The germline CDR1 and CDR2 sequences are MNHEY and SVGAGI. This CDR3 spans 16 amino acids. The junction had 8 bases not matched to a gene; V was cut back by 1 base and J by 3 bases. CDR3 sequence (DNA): TGTGCCAGCAGTTACTTGACAGGGACATTGTACACTGAAGCTTTCTTT. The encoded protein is CASSYLTGTLYTEAFF.

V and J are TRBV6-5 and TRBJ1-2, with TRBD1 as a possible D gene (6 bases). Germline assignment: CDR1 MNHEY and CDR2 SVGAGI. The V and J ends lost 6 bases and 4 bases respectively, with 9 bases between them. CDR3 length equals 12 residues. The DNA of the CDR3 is TGTGCCAGCAGACAGGGTTCCTATGGCTACACCTTC. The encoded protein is CASRQGSYGYTF.